This passage covers 16 T cell receptor beta chains from one sample sequenced in a study of T-cell reconstitution after alpha-beta-depleted transplantation in children. During its preparation, the TCRbeta library received unique molecular identifiers. Using its own MiXCR run on the PCR reads, TCRdb lists one record per CDR3 protein. This table holds around 600,000 distinct CDR3 sequences, around a sixth found once. Sample: PBMCs from the stem cell graft donor, taken from the stem cell graft. These receptors all come from a human donor who donated a stem cell graft to a child with acute myeloid leukemia.

This clonotype has ten or more counts. The gene calls are TRBV15 and TRBJ2-4, with TRBD2 identical over 10 bases. Germline V gene data show CDR1 as LNHNV and CDR2 as YYDKDF (reference sequence). With 0 bases clipped from V and 6 bases from J, the junction kept 2 bases outside the gene matches. The CDR3 runs to 15 residues. As DNA, the CDR3 is TGTGCCACCAGCAGAGAATTAGCGGGGGGAAACATTCAGTACTTC. It yields the protein CATSRELAGGNIQYF.

A few counts support this clonotype. The rearrangement links TRBV3-1 to TRBJ2-2, with unresolved D. CDR1 LGHDT and CDR2 YNNKEL come from the germline V gene (reference sequence). CDR3 length: 16 amino acids. V lost 4 bases and J 3 bases, leaving 15 bases between the germline ends. CDR3 DNA: TGTGCCAGCAGCCGTCGCCATCGGGCGGACACCGGGGAGCTGTTTTTT. It translates to CASSRRHRADTGELFF.

This clonotype was seen more than once but under ten times. The gene calls are TRBV7-9 and TRBJ2-1, with a weak D call TRBD1 (6 bases). V was pared by 8 bases and J by 5 bases, with 19 bases between. The CDR3 length is 15 residues. Germline V gives CDR1 SEHNR, CDR2 FQNEAQ (reference sequence). The CDR3, as DNA: TGTGCCAGCGCCTATACAGGGAATGCGGACAATGAGCAGTTCTTC. It encodes CASAYTGNADNEQFF.

This sequence joins TRBV20-1 and TRBJ1-2; a weak D match, TRBD1 (6 bases). Trimming removed 3 bases from V and 6 bases from J, with 20 bases in between. The CDR3 extends over 15 amino acids. In germline, CDR1 is DFQATT, CDR2 SNEGSKA (reference sequence). CDR3 sequence reads: CSASSYGGRGDGYTF. The CDR3 DNA follows: TGCAGTGCTAGCTCTTATGGGGGGCGAGGGGATGGCTACACCTTC.

As to this clonotype: A much larger clone is a single base away; this may be a read error. Because the CDR3 is missing its conserved closing phenylalanine or tryptophan, this is likely a read error. This chain's CDR3 is CSARGRQPGANVLTL. In nucleotides, the CDR3 is TGCAGTGCTAGAGGCAGACAGCCTGGGGCCAACGTCCTGACTTTG. This chain connects TRBV20-1 to TRBJ2-6; possible D gene TRBD1, 5 bases. Trimming took 1 base from V and 2 from J, leaving 9 bases between them. Germline values: CDR1 DFQATT, CDR2 SNEGSKA (reference sequence). The CDR3 is made up of 15 amino acids.

The sample holds many counts of this clonotype. The V call is TRBV12-3 or TRBV12-4, the J call TRBJ2-2, with 12 positions matching TRBD2. The CDR3 covers 16 residues. V gave up 4 bases and J gave up 9 bases; unmatched junction bases: 9. The CDR3 DNA sequence: TGTGCCAGCAGTTCGACTAGCGGGAGTGCACGGAGGGAGCTGTTTTTT. This codes for CASSSTSGSARRELFF.

This clonotype turned up a few times. This chain connects TRBV7-9 to TRBJ1-6, with a weak D call TRBD1 (5 bases). The CDR3 runs 14 residues. Germline V gives CDR1 SEHNR, CDR2 FQNEAQ (reference sequence). Between the trimmed V and J ends, which lost 6 bases and 7 bases, there was a span of 13 bases. The DNA of the CDR3 is TGTGCCAGCAGGGCGGGACCGACAAATTCACCCCTCCACTTT. Protein: CASRAGPTNSPLHF.

This chain uses TRBV20-1 with TRBJ2-3; D remains ambiguous. CDR3 size: 16 residues. The germline V gene has CDR1 DFQATT and CDR2 SNEGSKA (reference sequence). V was cut by 0 bases and J by 8 bases, with 21 bases left in between. The CDR3 region has the DNA TGCAGTGCTAGAGATCTGAACCCCCCTGATGGTCGTACGCAGTATTTT. Its protein is CSARDLNPPDGRTQYF.

In its sample, this clonotype was seen many times. This sequence joins TRBV10-3 and TRBJ1-1, with D maybe TRBD1 (5 bases). The CDR3 has 14 residues. The V and J ends lost 4 bases and 3 bases respectively, with 12 bases between them. Germline V gene sequence: CDR1 ENHRY, CDR2 SYGVKD. The CDR3 coding sequence is TGTGCCATCAGTGTCAGAGGGGATGACACTGAAGCTTTCTTT. Its protein is CAISVRGDDTEAFF.

This clonotype was seen many times. V gene TRBV20-1 combines with J gene TRBJ2-7, with 10 positions matching TRBD2. J lost 4 bases, V lost 5 bases, and 5 bases had no gene match. Germline-derived CDR1 and CDR2 are DFQATT and SNEGSKA (reference sequence). This CDR3 region has 13 residues. CDR3 region: CSAVSSGGYEQYF. In nucleotides, the CDR3 is TGCAGTGCTGTGTCTAGCGGGGGTTACGAGCAGTACTTC.

The rearrangement links TRBV25-1 to TRBJ2-5; 8 bases are shared with TRBD1. This CDR3 contains 16 residues. Trimming at V came to 0 bases and at J to 5 bases, leaving 8 bases not matched to a gene. The V gene's germline CDR1 is MGHDK and CDR2 SYGVNS. CDR3 region: CASSEYRGQVWETQYF. The DNA of the CDR3 is TGTGCCAGCAGTGAATACAGGGGGCAGGTATGGGAGACCCAGTACTTC.

This clonotype was detected only a few times. The V gene is TRBV20-1, the J gene TRBJ2-1; D gene uncertain. Trimming stripped 3 bases from V and 3 bases from J, with 12 bases between. The length of the CDR3 is 14 residues. Germline CDR1 DFQATT, CDR2 SNEGSKA (reference sequence). The CDR3, as DNA: TGCAGTGCTAGGCAGCAGCTACTCTACAATGAGCAGTTCTTC. This codes for CSARQQLLYNEQFF.

The V and J genes are TRBV11-2 and TRBJ1-5; D may be TRBD1 (6 bases). V lost 5 bases to trimming and J lost 4 bases, with 18 bases between them. The CDR3 totals 16 residues. Germline CDR1 and CDR2: SGHAT and FQNNGV. The CDR3 DNA is TGTGCCAGCAGCCTCTCCAGGGGAGGCCGAAATCAGCCCCAGCATTTT. This sequence encodes CASSLSRGGRNQPQHF.

Many counts were recorded for this clonotype. The CDR3, as DNA: TGCAGTGCTAGAGTCGGCGCCGCGAACACCGGGGAGCTGTTTTTT. This codes for CSARVGAANTGELFF. V usage is TRBV20-1 and J usage is TRBJ2-2; D remains unclear. Trimming took off 1 base at V and 0 bases at J, with 9 bases between the two ends. The germline V gene encodes CDR1 DFQATT and CDR2 SNEGSKA (reference sequence). The CDR3 contains 15 residues.

This clonotype was observed many times. The V and J genes are TRBV29-1 and TRBJ2-2; D ambiguous. Germline CDR1 SQVTM, CDR2 ANQGSEA. This CDR3 is built from 13 residues. With 7 bases removed from V and 8 bases from J, the gap between germline ends came to 17 bases. The CDR3 region has the DNA TGCAGCGCCGTGAAACCTTCCGCGGGGGAGCTGTTTTTT. Translated, it gives CSAVKPSAGELFF.

J is TRBJ1-2 and V is TRBV20-1; 7 nucleotides align to TRBD1. V gave up 0 bases and J gave up 3 bases; unmatched junction bases: 7. The CDR3 length is 15 residues. CDR1 and CDR2 (germline): DFQATT, SNEGSKA (reference sequence). The CDR3 nucleotides read TGCAGTGCTAGAGATCTTGACAGGGCGGACTATGGCTACACCTTC. This sequence encodes CSARDLDRADYGYTF.